This TCR beta chain derives from a study of radiation and T cells in renal cell carcinoma. Points from the study as a whole: Pretreatment tumor biopsies were lacking, so baseline clonotypes are unknown. In blood, top tumor clones expanded by 2 weeks, shrinking by 4.

This table comes from immunoSEQ multiplex PCR, and its TCRdb copy is limited to in-frame clones, with some not included. The repertoire has more than 150,000 clones, roughly 87% of them found once; the top ten carry 10% to 15%. As regards this clone: The antigen is not known.

Time point meaning: blood 2 weeks post-SBRT. Treatment in this sample: 15 Gy SBRT to primary tumor, nephrectomy 4 weeks later. The CDR3 extends over 15 amino acids. Trimming at V came to 2 bases and at J to 5 bases, leaving 4 bases not matched to a gene. Germline assignment: CDR1 SGDLS and CDR2 YYNGEE. The starting material was blood, obtained from a patient whose treatment included radiotherapy and nephrectomy. The sequence came from a woman between 50 and 59 years old with renal cell carcinoma. The V and J genes are TRBV9 and TRBJ1-4, with 9 bases that match TRBD1. CDR3 region: CASSVQTGGNEKLFF. CDR3 DNA sequence: TGTGCCAGCAGCGTTCAGACAGGGGGGAATGAAAAACTGTTTTTT.